The rows below give T cell receptor beta chains drawn from one sample of a study of monozygotic twins with inflammatory bowel disease. TCRdb re-called the 5' RACE reads and gives one entry per CDR3 protein, without DNA. The sample holds about 330,000 distinct CDR3 sequences. Material for sequencing was blood. These receptors originate from a human donor with ulcerative colitis or Crohn's disease, or a healthy co-twin of an affected twin (not recorded which). CDR3s include the opening cysteine and the closing phenylalanine or tryptophan.

j_call v_call cdr3_aa
TRBJ1-2 TRBV7-9 CASSLVQGATYGYTF
TRBJ2-2 TRBV28 CASTRVAPGELFF
TRBJ2-2 TRBV7-9 CASRSPGQGSGELFF
TRBJ1-1 TRBV28 CACLYGTGGVRTEAFF
TRBJ2-3 TRBV12-3/TRBV12-4 CAGSPIAGVGDTQYF
TRBJ1-2 TRBV6-6 CASSYSGYDGYTF
TRBJ1-2 TRBV27 CASRRITGTGYTF
TRBJ1-1 TRBV28 CASTLGVEGEAFF
TRBJ1-3 TRBV18 CASSNSLTGPGNTIYF
TRBJ2-7 TRBV7-2 CASSLDVGGAYEQYF
TRBJ2-3 TRBV6-2/TRBV6-3 CASSRAASTDTQYF
TRBJ2-1 TRBV5-1 CASSFLAGASYNEQFF
TRBJ2-7 TRBV4-3 CASSQDVGVYEQYF
TRBJ1-5 TRBV12-3/TRBV12-4 CASSTLEGQPQHF
TRBJ2-7 TRBV3-1 CASSQGYQTAEYF
TRBJ1-5 TRBV6-5 CASSYSMGQGEPQHF
TRBJ2-7 TRBV20-1 CSAPDGHSYEQYF
TRBJ2-3 TRBV5-1 CASSLSSRITDTQYF
TRBJ1-2 TRBV10-2 CASSDQGYGYTF
TRBJ2-1 TRBV28 CASSSRAKFIPPEQFF
TRBJ2-1 TRBV7-9 CASTTSGGANYNEQFF
TRBJ2-5 TRBV4-1 CASSQGMKGETQYF
TRBJ1-2 TRBV7-2 CASSARGYGYTF
TRBJ2-1 TRBV7-9 CASTPSWSDSYNEQFF
TRBJ2-3 TRBV28 CASTLYPSTDTQYF